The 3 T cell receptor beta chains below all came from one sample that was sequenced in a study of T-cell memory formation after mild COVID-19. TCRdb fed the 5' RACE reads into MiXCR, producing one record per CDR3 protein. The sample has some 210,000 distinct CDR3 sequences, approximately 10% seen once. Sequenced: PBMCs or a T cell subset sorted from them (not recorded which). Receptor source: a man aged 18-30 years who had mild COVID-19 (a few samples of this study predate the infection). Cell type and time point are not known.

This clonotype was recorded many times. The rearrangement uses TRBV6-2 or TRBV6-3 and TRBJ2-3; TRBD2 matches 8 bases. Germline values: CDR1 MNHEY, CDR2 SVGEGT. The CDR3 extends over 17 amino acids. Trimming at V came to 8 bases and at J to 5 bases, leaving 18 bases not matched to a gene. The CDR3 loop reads CASQPGGGGRGGDTQYF. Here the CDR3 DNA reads TGTGCCAGCCAACCCGGAGGCGGGGGCCGGGGGGGAGATACGCAGTATTTT.

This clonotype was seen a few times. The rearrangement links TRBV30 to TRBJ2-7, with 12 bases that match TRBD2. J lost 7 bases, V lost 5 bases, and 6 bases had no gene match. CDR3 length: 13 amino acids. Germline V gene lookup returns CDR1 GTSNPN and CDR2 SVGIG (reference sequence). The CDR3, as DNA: TGTGCCTGGTCTAGCGGGGGGGCTCGGGAGCAGTACTTC. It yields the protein CAWSSGGAREQYF.

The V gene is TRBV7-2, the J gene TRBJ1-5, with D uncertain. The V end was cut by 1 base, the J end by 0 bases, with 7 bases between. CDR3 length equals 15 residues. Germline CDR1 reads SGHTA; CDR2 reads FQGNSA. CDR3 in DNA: TGTGCCAGCAGCTTAGAATGGGGTAGCAATCAGCCCCAGCATTTT. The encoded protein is CASSLEWGSNQPQHF.